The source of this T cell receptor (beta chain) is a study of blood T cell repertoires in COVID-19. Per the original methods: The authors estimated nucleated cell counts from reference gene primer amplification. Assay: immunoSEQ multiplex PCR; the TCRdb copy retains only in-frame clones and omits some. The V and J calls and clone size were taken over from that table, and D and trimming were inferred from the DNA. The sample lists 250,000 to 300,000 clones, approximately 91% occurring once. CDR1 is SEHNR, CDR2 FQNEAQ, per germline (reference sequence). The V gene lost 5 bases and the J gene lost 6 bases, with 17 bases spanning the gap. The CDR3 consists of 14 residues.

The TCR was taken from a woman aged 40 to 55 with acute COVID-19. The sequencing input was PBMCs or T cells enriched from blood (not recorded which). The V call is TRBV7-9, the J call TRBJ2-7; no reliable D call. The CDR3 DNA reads TGTGCCAGCAGCCTTCGTCCCGCTAGGAGCGAGCAGTACTTC. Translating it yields CASSLRPARSEQYF.